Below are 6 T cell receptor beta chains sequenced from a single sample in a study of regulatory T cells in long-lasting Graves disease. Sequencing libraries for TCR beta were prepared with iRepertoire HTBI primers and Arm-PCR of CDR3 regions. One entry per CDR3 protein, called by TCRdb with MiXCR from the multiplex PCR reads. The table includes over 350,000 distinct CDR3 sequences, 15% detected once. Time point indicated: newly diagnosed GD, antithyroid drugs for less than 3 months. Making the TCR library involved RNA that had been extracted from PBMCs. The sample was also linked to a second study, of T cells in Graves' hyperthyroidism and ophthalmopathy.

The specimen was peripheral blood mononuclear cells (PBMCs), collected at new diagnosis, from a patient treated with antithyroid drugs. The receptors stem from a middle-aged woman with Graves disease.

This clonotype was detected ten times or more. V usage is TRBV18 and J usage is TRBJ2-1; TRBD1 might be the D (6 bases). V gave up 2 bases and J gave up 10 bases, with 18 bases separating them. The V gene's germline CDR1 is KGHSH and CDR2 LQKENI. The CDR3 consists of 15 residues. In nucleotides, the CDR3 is TGTGCCAGCTCACCAGAAGGGGGAGATGTAGGGGAGCAGTTCTTC. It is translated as CASSPEGGDVGEQFF.

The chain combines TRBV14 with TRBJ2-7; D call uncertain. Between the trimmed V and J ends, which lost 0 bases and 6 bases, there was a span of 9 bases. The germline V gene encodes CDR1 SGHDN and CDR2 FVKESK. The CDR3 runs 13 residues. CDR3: CASSQDLVPEQYF. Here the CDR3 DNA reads TGTGCCAGCAGCCAAGATCTAGTTCCCGAGCAGTACTTC.

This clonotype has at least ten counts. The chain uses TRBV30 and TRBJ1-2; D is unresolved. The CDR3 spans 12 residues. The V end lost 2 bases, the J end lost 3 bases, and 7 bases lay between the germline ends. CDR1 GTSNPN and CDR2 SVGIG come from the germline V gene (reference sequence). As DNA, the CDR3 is TGTGCCTGGAGTTCCGGATACTATGGCTACACCTTC. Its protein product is CAWSSGYYGYTF.

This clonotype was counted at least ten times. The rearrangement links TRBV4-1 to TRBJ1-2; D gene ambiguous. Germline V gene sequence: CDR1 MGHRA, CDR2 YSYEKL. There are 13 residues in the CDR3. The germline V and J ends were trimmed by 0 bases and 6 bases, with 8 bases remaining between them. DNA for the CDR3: TGCGCCAGCAGCCAAGATCGCAGAAATGGCTACACCTTC. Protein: CASSQDRRNGYTF.

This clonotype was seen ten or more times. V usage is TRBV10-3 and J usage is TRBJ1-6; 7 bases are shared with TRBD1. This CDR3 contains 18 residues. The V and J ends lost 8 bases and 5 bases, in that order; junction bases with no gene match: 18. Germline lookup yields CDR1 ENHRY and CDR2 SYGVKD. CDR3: CAIQALALTGPHNSPLHF. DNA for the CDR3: TGTGCCATCCAAGCGTTGGCACTGACAGGGCCCCATAATTCACCCCTCCACTTT.

The CDR3 region has the DNA TGTGCCAGCAGCTCCAGGGTTTTGTACGAGCAGTACTTC. It translates to CASSSRVLYEQYF. The chain uses TRBV11-1 and TRBJ2-7; a possible D gene is TRBD1 (5 bases). Trimming took 4 bases from V and 4 from J, leaving 11 bases between them. CDR3 length: 13 residues. Looked up from germline, CDR1 is SGHAT and CDR2 is FQDESV (reference sequence).